This record covers a single T cell receptor beta chain. The data stem from a study of glioma-infiltrating T cells after dendritic cell vaccination. The wider study: Samples are from glioblastoma patients in Phase I and II dendritic cell vaccine trials.

Sequencing was performed with immunoSEQ multiplex PCR; in TCRdb, only in-frame clones are kept and a portion is missing. This sample carries 85,000 to 100,000 clones, roughly 85% of them seen once, and the ten largest clones take around 9.3%. Time point of the sample: after dendritic cell vaccination, including at tumor progression/relapse. Patients had residual fresh-frozen tumor tissue and more than two years of survival data. Isocitrate dehydrogenase mutation was absent in all glioblastoma patients. The germline V and J ends were trimmed by 10 bases and 3 bases, with 13 bases remaining between them. Germline CDR1 is MDHEN and CDR2 is SYDVKM. The CDR3 contains 13 residues.

J is TRBJ1-5 and V is TRBV28; maybe TRBD1 (6 bases). The sample was blood, taken after dendritic cell vaccination. The source of this sequence is a human donor with glioblastoma. The CDR3 sequence is CANQQGHNQPQHF. In DNA, the CDR3 is TGTGCCAACCAACAGGGCCACAATCAGCCCCAGCATTTT.